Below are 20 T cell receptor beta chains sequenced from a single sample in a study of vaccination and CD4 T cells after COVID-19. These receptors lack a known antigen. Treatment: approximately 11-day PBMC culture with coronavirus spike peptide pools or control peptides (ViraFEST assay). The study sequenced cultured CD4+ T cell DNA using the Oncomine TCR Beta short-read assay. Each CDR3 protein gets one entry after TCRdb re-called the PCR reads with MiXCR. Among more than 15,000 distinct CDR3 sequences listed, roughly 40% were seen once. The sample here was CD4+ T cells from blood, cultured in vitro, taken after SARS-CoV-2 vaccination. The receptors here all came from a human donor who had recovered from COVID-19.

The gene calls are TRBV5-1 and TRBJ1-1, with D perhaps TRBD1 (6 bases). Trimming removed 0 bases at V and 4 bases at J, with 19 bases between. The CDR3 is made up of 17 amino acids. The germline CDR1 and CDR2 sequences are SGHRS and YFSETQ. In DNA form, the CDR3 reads TGCGCCAGCAGCTTGGAACAGGGAATAGGCCATGGCACTGAAGCTTTCTTT. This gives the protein CASSLEQGIGHGTEAFF.

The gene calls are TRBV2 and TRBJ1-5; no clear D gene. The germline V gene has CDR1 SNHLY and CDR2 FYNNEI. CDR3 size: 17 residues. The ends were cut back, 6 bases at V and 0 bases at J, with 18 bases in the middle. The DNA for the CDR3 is TGTGCCAGCAGACAGATGGGAACCACTAATAGCAATCAGCCCCAGCATTTT. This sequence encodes CASRQMGTTNSNQPQHF.

The CDR3 spells CASSLDTRPRANYGYTF. CDR3 in DNA: TGTGCCAGCAGCTTAGATACGCGGCCCAGGGCCAACTATGGCTACACCTTC. The chain carries TRBV7-2 and TRBJ1-2; perhaps TRBD1 as D (5 bases). The CDR3 loop spans 17 amino acids. V dropped 1 base and J dropped 2 bases, with 17 bases sitting between them. From germline, CDR1 is SGHTA and CDR2 FQGNSA.

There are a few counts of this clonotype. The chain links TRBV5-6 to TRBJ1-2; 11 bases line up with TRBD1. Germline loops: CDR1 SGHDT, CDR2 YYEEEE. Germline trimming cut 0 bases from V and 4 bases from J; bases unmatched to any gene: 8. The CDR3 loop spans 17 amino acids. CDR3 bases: TGTGCCAGCAGCTTGGGAACGGGGACAGGGGGTCTCTATGGCTACACCTTC. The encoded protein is CASSLGTGTGGLYGYTF. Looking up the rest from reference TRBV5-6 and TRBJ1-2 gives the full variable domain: DAGVTQSPTHLIKTRGQQVTLRCSPKSGHDTVSWYQQALGQGPQFIFQYYEEEERQRGNFPDRFSGHQFPNYSSELNVNALLLGDSALYLCASSLGTGTGGLYGYTFGSGTRLTVV.

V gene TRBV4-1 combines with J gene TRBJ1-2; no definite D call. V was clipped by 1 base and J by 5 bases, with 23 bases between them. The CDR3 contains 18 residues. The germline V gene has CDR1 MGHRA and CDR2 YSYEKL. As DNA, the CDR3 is TGCGCCAGCAGCCAAGTTATTGGATTGACGGGCGTAAGTTATGGCTACACCTTC. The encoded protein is CASSQVIGLTGVSYGYTF.

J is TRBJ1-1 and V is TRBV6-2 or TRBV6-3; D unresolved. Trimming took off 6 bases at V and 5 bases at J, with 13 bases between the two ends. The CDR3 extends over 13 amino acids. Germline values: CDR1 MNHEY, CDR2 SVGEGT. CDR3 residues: CASSPGVFTEAFF. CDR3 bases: TGTGCCAGCAGCCCCGGTGTATTTACTGAAGCTTTCTTT.

CDR3 amino acids: CASSPAAGSYEQYF. CDR3 DNA sequence: TGTGCCAGCTCACCCGCCGCGGGCTCCTACGAGCAGTACTTC. The chain is built from TRBV18 and TRBJ2-7; the D gene is possibly TRBD2 (5 bases). This CDR3 has 14 amino acids. V dropped 3 bases and J dropped 0 bases, with 9 bases sitting between them. Germline CDR1 and CDR2: KGHSH and LQKENI.

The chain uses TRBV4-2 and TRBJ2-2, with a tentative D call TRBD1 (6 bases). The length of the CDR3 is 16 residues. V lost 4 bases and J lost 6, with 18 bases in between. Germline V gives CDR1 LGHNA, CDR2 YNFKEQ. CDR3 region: CASSPRQGRGAGELFF. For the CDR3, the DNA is TGTGCCAGCAGCCCCCGGCAGGGGAGAGGGGCCGGGGAGCTGTTTTTT.

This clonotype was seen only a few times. In DNA, the CDR3 is TGTGCCAGCAGCTCAGGCGTAACCGGCACTGAAGCTTTCTTT. It encodes CASSSGVTGTEAFF. The V gene is TRBV5-4, the J gene TRBJ1-1, with no clear D. This CDR3 region has 14 residues. V lost 3 bases and J 4 bases, leaving 13 bases between the germline ends. Per germline, CDR1 SGHNT and CDR2 YYREEE (reference sequence).

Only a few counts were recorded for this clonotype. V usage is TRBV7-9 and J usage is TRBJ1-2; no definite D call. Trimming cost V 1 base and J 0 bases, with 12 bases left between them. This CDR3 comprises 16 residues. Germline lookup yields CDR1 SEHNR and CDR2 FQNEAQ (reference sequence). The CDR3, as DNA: TGTGCCAGCAGCTTAGGTACTGGCCCCACTAACTATGGCTACACCTTC. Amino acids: CASSLGTGPTNYGYTF.

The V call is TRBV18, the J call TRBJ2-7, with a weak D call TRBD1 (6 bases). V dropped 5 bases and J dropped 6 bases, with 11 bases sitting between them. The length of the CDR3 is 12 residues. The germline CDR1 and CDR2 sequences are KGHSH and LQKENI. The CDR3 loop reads CASSTQGTEQYF. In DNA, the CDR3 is TGTGCCAGCTCAACACAGGGCACCGAGCAGTACTTC.

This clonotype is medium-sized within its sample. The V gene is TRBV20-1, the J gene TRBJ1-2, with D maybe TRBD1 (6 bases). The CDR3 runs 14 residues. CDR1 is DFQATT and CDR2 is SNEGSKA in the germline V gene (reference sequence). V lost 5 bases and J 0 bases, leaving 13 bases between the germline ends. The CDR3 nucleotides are TGCAGTGCTCCCCGGGACACAACTAACTATGGCTACACCTTC. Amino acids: CSAPRDTTNYGYTF.

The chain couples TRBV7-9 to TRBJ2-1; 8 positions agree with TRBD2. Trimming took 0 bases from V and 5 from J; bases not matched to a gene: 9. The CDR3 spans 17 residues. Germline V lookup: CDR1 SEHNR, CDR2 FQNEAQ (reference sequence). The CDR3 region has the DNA TGTGCCAGCAGCTTAGCGAGGGCGGGGGGAGCAGACAATGAGCAGTTCTTC. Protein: CASSLARAGGADNEQFF.

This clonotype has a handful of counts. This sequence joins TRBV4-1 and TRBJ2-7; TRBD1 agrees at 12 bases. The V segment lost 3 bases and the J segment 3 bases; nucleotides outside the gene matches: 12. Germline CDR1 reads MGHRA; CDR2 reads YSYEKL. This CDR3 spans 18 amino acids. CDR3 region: CASSHNKGGTGGNYEQYF. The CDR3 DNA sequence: TGCGCCAGCAGCCACAACAAAGGCGGGACAGGGGGCAACTACGAGCAGTACTTC.

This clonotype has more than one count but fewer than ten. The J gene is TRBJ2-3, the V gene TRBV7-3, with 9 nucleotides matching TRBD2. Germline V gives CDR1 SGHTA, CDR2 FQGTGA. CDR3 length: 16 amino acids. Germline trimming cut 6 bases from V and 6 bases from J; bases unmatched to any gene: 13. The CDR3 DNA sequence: TGTGCCAGCAGTTCTAGGGCGGGGGGGCCTGGGGATACGCAGTATTTT. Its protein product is CASSSRAGGPGDTQYF.

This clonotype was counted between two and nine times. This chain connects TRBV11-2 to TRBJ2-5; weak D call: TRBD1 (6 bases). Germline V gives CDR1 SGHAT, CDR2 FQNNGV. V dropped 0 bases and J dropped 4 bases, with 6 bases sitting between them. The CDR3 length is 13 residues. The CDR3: CASSLDRGETQYF. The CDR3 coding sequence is TGTGCCAGCAGCTTAGACAGGGGAGAGACCCAGTACTTC.

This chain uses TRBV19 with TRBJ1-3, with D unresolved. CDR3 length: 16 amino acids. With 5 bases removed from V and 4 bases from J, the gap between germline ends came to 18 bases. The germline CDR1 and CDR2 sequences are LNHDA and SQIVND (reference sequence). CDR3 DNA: TGTGCCAGTAGTCGAGTGCGCGGGGATATGGGAAACACCATATATTTT. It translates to CASSRVRGDMGNTIYF.

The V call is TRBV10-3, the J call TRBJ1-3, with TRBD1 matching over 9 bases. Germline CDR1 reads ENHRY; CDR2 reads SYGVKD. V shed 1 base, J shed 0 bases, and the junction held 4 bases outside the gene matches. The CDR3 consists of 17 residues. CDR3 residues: CAISELGQGSSGNTIYF. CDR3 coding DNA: TGTGCCATCAGTGAGTTGGGACAGGGCAGCTCTGGAAACACCATATATTTT.

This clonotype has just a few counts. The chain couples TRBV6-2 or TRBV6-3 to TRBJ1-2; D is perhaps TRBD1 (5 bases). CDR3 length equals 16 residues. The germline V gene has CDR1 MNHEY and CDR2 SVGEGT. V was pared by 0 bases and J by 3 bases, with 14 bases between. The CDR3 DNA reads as TGTGCCAGCAGTTACTCGGGGGACCTCTTCTACTATGGCTACACCTTC. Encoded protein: CASSYSGDLFYYGYTF.

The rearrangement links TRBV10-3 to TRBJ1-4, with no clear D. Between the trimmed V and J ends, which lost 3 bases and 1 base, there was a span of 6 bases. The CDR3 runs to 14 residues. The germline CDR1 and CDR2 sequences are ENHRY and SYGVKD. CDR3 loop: CAISESGTNEKLFF. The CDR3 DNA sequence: TGTGCCATCAGTGAATCAGGAACTAATGAAAAACTGTTTTTT.